The rows below give T cell receptor beta chains drawn from one sample of a study of blood T cell repertoires in COVID-19. Clones were read by immunoSEQ multiplex PCR, and TCRdb kept only the in-frame ones, dropping some. The sample contains nearly 400,000 clones, approximately 89% of which appear only once. The sequencing sample was made of PBMCs or T cells enriched from blood (not recorded which). These receptors all stem from a woman aged 25 to 39 who had recovered from COVID-19. The CDR3 runs from the conserved cysteine through the conserved F or W. The D gene is left open where the match is weak. Clone size is not always given. Where it is, it says once, few, many or a class for expanded clones.

>TRBJ2-4|TRBV28|TRBD2|17|-
TGTGCCAGCAGTTTGAGCCCCGGACTAGGAGCCAAAAACATTCAGTACTTC
CASSLSPGLGAKNIQYF
>TRBJ2-7|TRBV7-9|TRBD1|14|-
TGTGCCAGCAGCTTAGAAGGGGGCGCCCACGAGCAGTACTTC
CASSLEGGAHEQYF
>TRBJ1-1|TRBV5-6|-|12|-
TGTGCCAGCAGCTTGGGGCTGGCTGAAGCTTTCTTT
CASSLGLAEAFF
>TRBJ2-1|TRBV18|TRBD1|18|-
TGTGCCAGCTCACCACAGACAGGGGGCCTAGGGTCCTACAATGAGCAGTTCTTC
CASSPQTGGLGSYNEQFF
>TRBJ2-4|TRBV29-1|-|13|-
TGCAGCGTTGAACCTAGCGTTGGTAACATTCAGTACTTC
CSVEPSVGNIQYF
>TRBJ2-3|TRBV28|-|19|-
TGTGCCAGCAGTTTTTTCAACGGGAAAACGGGTATGGGCACAGATACGCAGTATTTT
CASSFFNGKTGMGTDTQYF
>TRBJ1-4|TRBV30|TRBD1|14|-
TGTGCCTGGAGTCGGACAGGGGCCAATGAAAAACTGTTTTTT
CAWSRTGANEKLFF
>TRBJ2-7|TRBV11-1|-|16|few
TGTGCCAGCAGCCAGGGGGGACTCCCTATAAACTACGAGCAGTACTTC
CASSQGGLPINYEQYF
>TRBJ1-2|TRBV19|TRBD1|15|-
TGTGCCAGTGAAACAGGGGGAGAAGAGAGCTATGGCTACACCTTC
CASETGGEESYGYTF
>TRBJ1-6|TRBV28|-|16|-
TGTGCCAGCAGTTTTCGGGAGGGGACCTATAATTCACCCCTCCACTTT
CASSFREGTYNSPLHF
>TRBJ1-6|TRBV5-1|-|18|-
TGCGCCAGCAGCTTGCGCGGCGGGGGCAGCTCCTATAATTCACCCCTCCACTTT
CASSLRGGGSSYNSPLHF
>TRBJ2-1|TRBV7-9|TRBD2|15|-
TGTGCCAGCAGCTTAGGAGGTAGACTAGCCTATGAGCAGTTCTTC
CASSLGGRLAYEQFF
>TRBJ2-3|TRBV6-5|-|15|-
TGTGCCAGCAGAGGTCGGCGGGAAAGCGCTGATACGCAGTATTTT
CASRGRRESADTQYF
>TRBJ1-4|TRBV29-1|-|14|-
TGCAGCGTTGGGGTGGGAGGGTTCGGTGAAAAACTGTTTTTT
CSVGVGGFGEKLFF
>TRBJ2-4|TRBV12-5|-|12|once
TGTGCTAGTGGCACAGGGATTTTCATTCAGTACTTC
CASGTGIFIQYF
>TRBJ1-5|TRBV7-9|-|15|-
TGTGCCAGCAGCTTAGCTGGGGAGGTCGGTCAGCCCCAGCATTTT
CASSLAGEVGQPQHF
>TRBJ2-1|TRBV29-1|TRBD2|17|-
TGCAGCGTTGATTGGCTAGCGGGAGATGAAAGATACAATGAGCAGTTCTTC
CSVDWLAGDERYNEQFF
>TRBJ2-3|TRBV7-7|-|14|-
TGTGCCAGCAGCCCCCAACTAGGATCAGATACGCAGTATTTT
CASSPQLGSDTQYF
>TRBJ2-5|TRBV4-2|-|12|-
TGTGCCAGCAGCCAGGGGAGAGAGACCCAGTACTTC
CASSQGRETQYF
>TRBJ1-3|TRBV20-1|TRBD1|15|-
TGCAGTGCTAGTCCTCAAGACAGGGGCCGAAACACCATATATTTT
CSASPQDRGRNTIYF
>TRBJ1-2|TRBV11-2|-|15|-
TGTGCCAGCAGCTTAGACTGGACAAGCAACTATGGCTACACCTTC
CASSLDWTSNYGYTF
>TRBJ1-1|TRBV9|TRBD1|12|-
TGTGCCAGCAGCCTCACAGGGGTTGAAGCTTTCTTT
CASSLTGVEAFF